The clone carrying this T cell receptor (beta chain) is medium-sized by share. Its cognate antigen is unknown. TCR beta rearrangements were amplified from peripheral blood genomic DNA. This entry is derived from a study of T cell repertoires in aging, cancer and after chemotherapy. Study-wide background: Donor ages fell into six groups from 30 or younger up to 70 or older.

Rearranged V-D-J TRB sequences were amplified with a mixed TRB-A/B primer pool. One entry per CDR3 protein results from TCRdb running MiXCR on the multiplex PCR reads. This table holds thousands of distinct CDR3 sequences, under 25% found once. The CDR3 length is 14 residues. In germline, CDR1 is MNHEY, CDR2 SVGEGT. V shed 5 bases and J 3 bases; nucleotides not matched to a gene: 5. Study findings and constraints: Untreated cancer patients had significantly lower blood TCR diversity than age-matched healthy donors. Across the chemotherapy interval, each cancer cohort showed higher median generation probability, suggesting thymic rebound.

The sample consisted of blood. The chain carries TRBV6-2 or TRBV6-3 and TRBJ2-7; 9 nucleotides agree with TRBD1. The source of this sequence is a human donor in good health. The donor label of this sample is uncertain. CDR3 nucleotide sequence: TGTGCCAGCAGTCGGACAGGGGACGTCTACGAGCAGTACTTC. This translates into CASSRTGDVYEQYF.